This record looks at one T cell receptor (beta chain) sequence and its context. Its antigen specificity is not known. The sample holds no much larger clone one base away, and base qualities are not on file. The data belong to a study of CD8 T cells in Susac syndrome (dated by TCRdb to the late 2010s). As for the study more broadly: Repertoire sequencing was used to test whether CD8+ T cell activation and differentiation in Susac syndrome was antigen driven. CD8+ T cell repertoire clonality was compared between 11 to 12 healthy donors, around 14 Susac syndrome patients and roughly 15 multiple sclerosis patients. Broader findings and caveats from the paper: The study acknowledged that relatively few individuals were included in the TCR sequencing and HLA analysis.

High-throughput TCR beta sequencing profiled peripheral blood CD8+ and CD4+ T cells from healthy donors, Susac syndrome patients and multiple sclerosis patients. The healthy donors served as controls matched for age and sex. CD8+ TEMRA cells were enriched by FACS, while bulk CD8+ and CD4+ T cells were purified by magnetic negative isolation. Blood was drawn into EDTA tubes, processed within 24 hours, and PBMCs were isolated by density gradient centrifugation. PBMCs destined for TCR sequencing were cryopreserved in liquid nitrogen and later thawed in a 37 °C water bath. A purity of at least 90% was achieved for sorted or isolated CD4+, CD8+ and CD8+ TEMRA cells. RNA was extracted using the RNeasy kit, and roughly 0.5 to 1 microgram was reverse transcribed with random hexamers. The immunoSEQ multiplex PCR assay, covering 54 Vbeta and 13 Jbeta segments, was used to amplify TCR beta CDR3 regions. Bias from PCR amplification was corrected by using a synthetic template baseline for primer optimization and for computational correction. In the paper's pipeline: Reads were annotated to V, D and J genes according to IMGT and were analyzed with immunoSEQ Analyzer, with only productive sequences retained. To calculate clonality, Shannon entropy was normalized by log2 of the number of productive unique sequences and then subtracted from one. For each patient and control, public and private clones were evaluated within the 100 most prevalent clones. A clone was defined as Susac-specific if it was absent from the healthy and MS cohorts, from roughly 1,000 published viral clones and from other ImmuneACCESS disease sequences. TCRdb reprocessed the public reads (quality trimming at Q25 with fastp, clone calling with MiXCR) and kept in-frame beta chains. CDR3 protein sequences are deduplicated, and each keeps its most common genes and DNA. It is TCRdb's table, rather than the study itself, that gives the V and J calls and clone size. Here the sample has about 140,000 distinct CDR3 sequences; around 94% occur a single time. Of the sample, approximately 0.3% is held by the ten largest clones.

From a lookup of the germline V gene (reference sequence), CDR1 and CDR2 are MNHEY and SMNVEV. At the junction V is shortened by 3 bases and J by 4 bases, with 16 bases in between. Including the terminal cysteine and phenylalanine, the CDR3 comprises 15 residues. Only the CDR3 region is kept as DNA, spanning 45 bases read in frame from base 1. This chain is built from TRBV27 and TRBJ2-7; the D gene could be TRBD1 or TRBD2, each one agreeing over 5 bases. This TCR came from a human donor in good health. Sequenced: CD8+ T cells from PBMCs. The CDR3 in this case is CASSLSFGAAYEQYF. The nucleotide sequence reads TGTGCCAGCAGTTTGTCTTTCGGGGCAGCTTACGAGCAGTACTTC.